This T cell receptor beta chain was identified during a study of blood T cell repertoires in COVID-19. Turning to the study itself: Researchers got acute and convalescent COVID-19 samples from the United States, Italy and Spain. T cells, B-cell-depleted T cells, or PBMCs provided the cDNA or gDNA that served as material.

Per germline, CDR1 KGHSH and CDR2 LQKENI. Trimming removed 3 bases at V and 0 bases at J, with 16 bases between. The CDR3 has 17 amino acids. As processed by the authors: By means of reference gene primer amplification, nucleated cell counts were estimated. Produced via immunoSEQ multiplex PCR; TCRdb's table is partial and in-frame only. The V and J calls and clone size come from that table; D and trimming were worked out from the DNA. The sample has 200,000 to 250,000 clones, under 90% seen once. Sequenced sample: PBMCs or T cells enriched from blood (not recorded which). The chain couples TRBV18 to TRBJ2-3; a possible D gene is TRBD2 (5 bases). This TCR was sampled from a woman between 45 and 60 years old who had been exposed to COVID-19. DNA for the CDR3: TGTGCCAGCTCACCGTCTTTCGGAGGCTCCAGCACAGATACGCAGTATTTT. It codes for CASSPSFGGSSTDTQYF.